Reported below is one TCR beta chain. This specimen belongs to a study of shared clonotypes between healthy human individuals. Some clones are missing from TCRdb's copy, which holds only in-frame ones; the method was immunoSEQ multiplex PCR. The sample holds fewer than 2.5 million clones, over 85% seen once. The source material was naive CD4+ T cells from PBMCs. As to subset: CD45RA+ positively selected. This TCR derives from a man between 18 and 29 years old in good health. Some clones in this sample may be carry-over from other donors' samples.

CDR3 sequence (DNA): TGTGCCACGCTGGAGAGGGGAAACGACAACGAGCAGTACTTC. Protein product: CATLERGNDNEQYF. The chain carries TRBV10-3 and TRBJ2-7; D is tentatively TRBD1 or TRBD2 (5 bases each). The V gene lost 10 bases and the J gene lost 5 bases, with 21 bases spanning the gap. The CDR3 contains 14 residues. Per germline, CDR1 ENHRY and CDR2 SYGVKD.